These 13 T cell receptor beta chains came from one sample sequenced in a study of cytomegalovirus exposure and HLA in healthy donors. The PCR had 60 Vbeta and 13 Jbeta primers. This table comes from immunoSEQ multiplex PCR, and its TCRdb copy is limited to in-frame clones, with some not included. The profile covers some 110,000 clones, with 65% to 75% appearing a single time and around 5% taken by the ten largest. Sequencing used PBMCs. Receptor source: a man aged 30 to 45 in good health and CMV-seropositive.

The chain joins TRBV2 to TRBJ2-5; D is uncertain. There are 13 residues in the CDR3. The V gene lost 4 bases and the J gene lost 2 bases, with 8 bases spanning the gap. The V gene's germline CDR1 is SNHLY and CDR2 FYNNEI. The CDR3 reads CASSAQLQETQYF. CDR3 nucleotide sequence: TGTGCCAGCAGTGCACAGTTACAAGAGACCCAGTACTTC.

The CDR3 sequence is CATDSGQGTYGYTF. The CDR3 DNA reads TGTGCCACCGACTCGGGACAGGGAACCTATGGCTACACCTTC. The gene calls are TRBV6-5 and TRBJ1-2; 9 bases align to TRBD1. The CDR3 spans 14 residues. Per the germline V gene, CDR1 is MNHEY and CDR2 is SVGAGI. Trimming took 10 bases from V and 4 from J; bases not matched to a gene: 10.

CDR3 nucleotides: TGTGCCAGCAGTTCGGAGATGAGCAATCAGCCCCAGCATTTT. As protein: CASSSEMSNQPQHF. The chain has TRBV28 and TRBJ1-5; D remains ambiguous. Germline V gene sequence: CDR1 MDHEN, CDR2 SYDVKM. The CDR3 contains 14 residues. The V gene lost 4 bases and the J gene lost 1 base, with 8 bases spanning the gap.

CDR3 nucleotide sequence: TGTGCCAGCAGTCGGGGGACAGGGGGTAATTCACCCCTCCACTTT. It encodes CASSRGTGGNSPLHF. The chain uses TRBV28 and TRBJ1-6, with 11 bases identical to TRBD1. From germline, CDR1 is MDHEN and CDR2 SYDVKM. V trimming: 5 bases; J trimming: 6 bases; junction bases outside the gene matches: 3. The CDR3 spans 15 residues.

Here the CDR3 reads CASKGLAGGQETQYF. For the CDR3, the DNA is TGTGCCAGCAAGGGACTAGCGGGGGGACAAGAGACCCAGTACTTC. The rearrangement links TRBV7-9 to TRBJ2-5, with 15 nucleotides matching TRBD2. The CDR3 spans 15 residues. Germline lookup yields CDR1 SEHNR and CDR2 FQNEAQ (reference sequence). With V trimmed by 7 bases and J by 2 bases, 2 bases remained unmatched.

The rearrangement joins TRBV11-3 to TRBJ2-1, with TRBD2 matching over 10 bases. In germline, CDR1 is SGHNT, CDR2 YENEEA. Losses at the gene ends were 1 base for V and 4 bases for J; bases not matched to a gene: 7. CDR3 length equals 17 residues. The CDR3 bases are TGTGCCAGCAGCTTAGGGGGGGAGACTAGCGGGTACAATGAGCAGTTCTTC. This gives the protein CASSLGGETSGYNEQFF.

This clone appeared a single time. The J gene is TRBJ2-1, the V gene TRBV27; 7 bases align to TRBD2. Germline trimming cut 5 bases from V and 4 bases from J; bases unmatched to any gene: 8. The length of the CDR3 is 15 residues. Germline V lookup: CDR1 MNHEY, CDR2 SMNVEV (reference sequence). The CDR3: CASSPAGGGYNEQFF. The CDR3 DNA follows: TGTGCCAGCAGTCCCGCGGGCGGGGGATACAATGAGCAGTTCTTC.

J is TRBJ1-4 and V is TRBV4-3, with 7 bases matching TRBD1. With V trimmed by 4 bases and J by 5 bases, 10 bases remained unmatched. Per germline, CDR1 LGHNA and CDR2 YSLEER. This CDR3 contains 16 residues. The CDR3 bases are TGCGCCAGCAGCCTAGGCAGGGGGGCAGAAAATGAAAAACTGTTTTTT. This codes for CASSLGRGAENEKLFF.

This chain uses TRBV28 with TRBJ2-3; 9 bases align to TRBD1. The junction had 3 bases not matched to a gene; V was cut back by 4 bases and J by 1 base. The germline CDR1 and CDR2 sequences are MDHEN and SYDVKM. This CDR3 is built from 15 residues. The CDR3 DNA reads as TGTGCCAGCAGTTCATGGGACAGGGGCACAGATACGCAGTATTTT. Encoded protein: CASSSWDRGTDTQYF.

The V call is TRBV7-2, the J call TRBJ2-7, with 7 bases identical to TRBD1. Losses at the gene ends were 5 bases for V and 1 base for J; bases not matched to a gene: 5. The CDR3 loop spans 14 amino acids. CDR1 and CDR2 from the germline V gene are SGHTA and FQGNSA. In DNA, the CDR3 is TGTGCCAGCAGCCCCACAGGGGTATCCTACGAGCAGTACTTC. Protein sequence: CASSPTGVSYEQYF.

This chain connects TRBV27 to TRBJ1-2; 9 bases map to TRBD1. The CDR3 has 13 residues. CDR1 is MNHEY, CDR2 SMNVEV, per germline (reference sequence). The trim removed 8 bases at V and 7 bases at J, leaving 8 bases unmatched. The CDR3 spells CASGRQGVAGYTF. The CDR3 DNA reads TGTGCCAGCGGAAGACAGGGGGTAGCTGGCTACACCTTC.

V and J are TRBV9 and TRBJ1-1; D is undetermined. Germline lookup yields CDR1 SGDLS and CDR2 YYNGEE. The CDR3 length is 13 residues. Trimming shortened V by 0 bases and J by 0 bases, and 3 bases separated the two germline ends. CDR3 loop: CASSVDMNTEAFF. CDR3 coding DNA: TGTGCCAGCAGCGTAGATATGAACACTGAAGCTTTCTTT.

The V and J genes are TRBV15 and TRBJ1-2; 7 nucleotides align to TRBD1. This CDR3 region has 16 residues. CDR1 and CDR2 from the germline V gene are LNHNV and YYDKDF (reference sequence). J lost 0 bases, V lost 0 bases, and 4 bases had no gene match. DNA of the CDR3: TGTGCCACCAGCAGAGATAGGGGGACAGCTAACTATGGCTACACCTTC. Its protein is CATSRDRGTANYGYTF.